These 27 T cell receptor beta chains were sequenced from one sample in a study of blood T cell repertoires in COVID-19 (dated by TCRdb to 2019 to 2021). The library was built by means of the immunoSEQ multiplex PCR assay. TCRdb re-hosts the immuneACCESS table, in-frame sequences only. Its copies lack some clones; in the studies checked, an unresolved V gene accounts for under half of them, and the cause for the rest is not known. Counted in this sample were tens of thousands of clones; roughly 89% of them appeared once. The ten largest clones capture over 5.5% of the sample. What was sequenced was peripheral blood. The receptors shown here come from a human donor in a cohort sampled during active COVID-19.

This CDR3 is CASSHRSPPFDEQFF. The CDR3 DNA follows: TGTGCCAGCAGCCATCGGTCACCCCCGTTCGATGAGCAGTTCTTC. This chain links TRBV3-1 (or the pseudogene TRBV3-2) with TRBJ2-1; D call uncertain. Between the trimmed V and J ends, which lost 3 bases and 8 bases, there was a span of 17 bases. CDR3 length: 15 amino acids. The germline V gene encodes CDR1 LGHDT and CDR2 YNNKEL (reference sequence).

Note on this clone: Mismatch with germline at one junction end may stem from a read error. The genes are TRBV2 and TRBJ2-7, with 11 bases fitting TRBD1. Germline V lookup: CDR1 SNHLY, CDR2 FYNNEI. The CDR3 contains 15 residues. The CDR3 sequence: CASREGTGGFYEQYF. CDR3 coding DNA: TGTGCCAGCAGAGAAGGGACAGGGGGATTCTACGAGCAGTACTTC.

V is TRBV4-1 and J is TRBJ1-6, with D hard to call. The ends were cut back, 5 bases at V and 14 bases at J, with 22 bases in the middle. The germline CDR1 and CDR2 sequences are MGHRA and YSYEKL. The CDR3 spans 15 residues. DNA of the CDR3: TGCGCCAGCAGCGACATAATAACTGCTTTTAGAGCCCTCCACTTT. Residues: CASSDIITAFRALHF.

The J gene is TRBJ2-1, the V gene TRBV9, with 10 bases lining up with TRBD2. The J segment lost 8 bases and the V segment lost 3 bases, leaving 20 bases of the junction unmatched. Germline V CDR1 and CDR2: SGDLS, YYNGEE. The CDR3 covers 19 residues. The CDR3 reads CASSAGGVELAGNPYEQFF. The CDR3 DNA reads as TGTGCCAGCAGCGCAGGGGGAGTGGAACTAGCGGGGAATCCCTATGAGCAGTTCTTC. Full variable domain (remainder filled in from reference TRBV9 and TRBJ2-1): DSGVTQTPKHLITATGQRVTLRCSPRSGDLSVYWYQQSLDQGLQFLIQYYNGEERAKGNILERFSAQQFPDLHSELNLSSLELGDSALYFCASSAGGVELAGNPYEQFFGPGTRLTVL.

In DNA form, the CDR3 reads TGTGCCAGCAGCTTGGCTAGCGGCACAGATACGCAGTATTTT. Encoded protein: CASSLASGTDTQYF. The chain employs TRBV3-1 (or the pseudogene TRBV3-2) and TRBJ2-3; D is perhaps TRBD2 (6 bases). V was pared by 5 bases and J by 1 base, with 10 bases between. The CDR3 is 14 amino acids. The germline V gene encodes CDR1 LGHDT and CDR2 YNNKEL (reference sequence).

The chain joins TRBV5-4 to TRBJ2-1; 9 bases agree with TRBD1. Germline V gives CDR1 SGHNT, CDR2 YYREEE (reference sequence). The CDR3 has 15 amino acids. Trimming removed 4 bases from V and 1 base from J; junction bases left unmatched: 3. DNA of the CDR3: TGTGCCAGCAGCGTCGGGACAGGGTCCTACAATGAGCAGTTCTTC. Translated, it gives CASSVGTGSYNEQFF.

The chain combines TRBV7-8 with TRBJ2-5; 8 nucleotides agree with TRBD1. Germline assignment: CDR1 SGHVS and CDR2 FQNEAQ. The trim removed 2 bases at V and 4 bases at J, leaving 6 bases unmatched. The CDR3 sequence is 15 residues long. The chain's CDR3 is CASSLLRGRVETQYF. CDR3 DNA sequence: TGTGCCAGCAGCTTACTCAGGGGGCGCGTAGAGACCCAGTACTTC.

This clone was counted a single time. This chain links TRBV18 with TRBJ2-7, with 8 bases matching TRBD1. V lost 5 bases, J lost 1 base, and 7 bases stayed unmatched. This CDR3 is built from 15 residues. Germline lookup yields CDR1 KGHSH and CDR2 LQKENI. The CDR3 spells CASSIVRDRSYEQYF. CDR3 DNA sequence: TGTGCCAGCTCAATCGTCCGGGACAGGTCCTACGAGCAGTACTTC.

The rearrangement joins TRBV9 to TRBJ2-6; unclear D gene. V was trimmed by 7 bases and J by 0 bases, leaving 5 bases between them. CDR3 length: 13 amino acids. CDR1 is SGDLS and CDR2 is YYNGEE in the germline V gene. CDR3 sequence (DNA): TGTGCCAGCGGAGTCTCTGGGGCCAACGTCCTGACTTTC. Its protein product is CASGVSGANVLTF.

This sequence joins TRBV11-2 and TRBJ1-1; 7 bases match TRBD1. Germline CDR1 reads SGHAT; CDR2 reads FQNNGV. Trimming cost V 5 bases and J 4 bases; bases outside gene matches: 4. This CDR3 contains 13 residues. CDR3 amino acids: CASSAYRGTEAFF. The CDR3 DNA follows: TGTGCCAGCAGCGCGTACAGGGGCACTGAAGCTTTCTTT.

The V call is TRBV7-8, the J call TRBJ2-7; 11 bases are a match to TRBD2. In germline, CDR1 is SGHVS, CDR2 FQNEAQ. The CDR3 spans 16 residues. V lost 3 bases to trimming and J lost 2 bases; unmatched junction nucleotides: 6. The chain's CDR3 is CASSFSGTSGTYEQYF. Written as DNA, the CDR3 is TGTGCCAGCAGCTTTTCGGGGACTAGCGGAACCTACGAGCAGTACTTC.

This sequence joins TRBV7-2 and TRBJ1-1; D gene uncertain. CDR1 and CDR2 from the germline V gene are SGHTA and FQGNSA. There are 13 residues in the CDR3. V was shortened by 2 bases and J by 1 base, with 5 bases between the two germline ends. In DNA form, the CDR3 reads TGTGCCAGCAGCTTAAGGAGGAACACTGAAGCTTTCTTT. This encodes CASSLRRNTEAFF.

This clone has only a few counts. The V call is TRBV6-5, the J call TRBJ1-4; TRBD1 matches 9 bases. V shed 6 bases, J shed 4 bases, and the junction held 6 bases outside the gene matches. This CDR3 region has 15 residues. CDR1 is MNHEY, CDR2 SVGAGI, per germline. The CDR3 region has the DNA TGTGCCAGCAGGCTCCACAGGGGGCTTAATGAAAAACTGTTTTTT. This gives the protein CASRLHRGLNEKLFF.

The chain employs TRBV3-1 (or the pseudogene TRBV3-2) and TRBJ2-7; D might be TRBD2 (6 bases). Trimming took off 4 bases at V and 9 bases at J, with 19 bases between the two ends. Germline V CDR1 and CDR2: LGHDT, YNNKEL (reference sequence). The CDR3 contains 14 residues. DNA for the CDR3: TGTGCCAGCAGCCGCGGGACTGCTTTTTCCGGGCAGTACTTC. Translating it yields CASSRGTAFSGQYF.

The J gene is TRBJ2-3, the V gene TRBV4-2, with D hard to call. The length of the CDR3 is 15 residues. In germline, CDR1 is LGHNA, CDR2 YNFKEQ. The V and J ends lost 4 bases and 0 bases respectively, with 11 bases between them. The CDR3 DNA reads TGTGCCAGCAGCCCGTTTGGCCCCAGCACAGATACGCAGTATTTT. Translated: CASSPFGPSTDTQYF.

The J gene is TRBJ1-1, the V gene TRBV18, with 10 bases lining up with TRBD1. V lost 7 bases to trimming and J lost 5 bases; unmatched junction nucleotides: 7. The germline gives CDR1 KGHSH, CDR2 LQKENI. CDR3 size: 14 residues. CDR3 in amino acids: CASYTDRGRTEAFF. In DNA, the CDR3 is TGTGCCAGCTACACCGACAGGGGGCGGACTGAAGCTTTCTTT.

This chain uses TRBV5-4 with TRBJ2-7, with 9 bases aligning to TRBD1. Germline V gene data show CDR1 as SGHNT and CDR2 as YYREEE (reference sequence). This CDR3 has 16 residues. Unmatched junction bases numbered 8, after V lost 3 bases and J lost 1 base. CDR3 amino acids: CASSSGTGGVSYEQYF. CDR3 in DNA: TGTGCCAGCAGCTCAGGAACAGGGGGCGTATCCTACGAGCAGTACTTC.

The chain couples TRBV6-2 or TRBV6-3 to TRBJ1-5; D gene ambiguous. The V end was cut by 5 bases, the J end by 8 bases, with 10 bases between. The CDR3 spans 12 residues. Germline-derived CDR1 and CDR2 are MNHEY and SVGEGT. As DNA, the CDR3 is TGTGCCAGCAGTGAGATGTTTGAGCCCCAGCATTTT. Translation gives CASSEMFEPQHF.

V is TRBV12-3 or TRBV12-4 and J is TRBJ1-6; perhaps TRBD1 as D (6 bases). The CDR3 has 13 amino acids. Trimming left V 8 bases short and J 7 bases short, with 12 bases between. CDR3 sequence: CASLGQWNSPLHF. The CDR3 nucleotides are TGTGCCAGCCTCGGACAGTGGAATTCACCCCTCCACTTT.

With respect to this clone: One junction end disagrees with the germline gene, perhaps due to a read error. The chain carries TRBV19 and TRBJ2-7; 8 positions match TRBD2. The CDR3 consists of 13 residues. Germline V gene data show CDR1 as LNHDA and CDR2 as SQIVND (reference sequence). CDR3 DNA sequence: TGTGCCAGTAGTATAGGGAAGACGCACGGGAGGGTTTTC. Its translation: CASSIGKTHGRVF. The full variable domain, completed using reference TRBV19 and TRBJ2-7, is DGGITQSPKYLFRKEGQNVTLSCEQNLNHDAMYWYRQDPGQGLRLIYYSQIVNDFQKGDIAEGYSVSREKKESFPLTVTSAQKNPTAFYLCASSIGKTHGRVFGPGTRLTVT.

The V gene is TRBV5-1, the J gene TRBJ2-1; D is possibly TRBD1 (6 bases). The germline V and J ends were trimmed by 4 bases and 10 bases, with 21 bases remaining between them. CDR1 is SGHRS and CDR2 is YFSETQ in the germline V gene. The CDR3 length is 15 residues. The CDR3 nucleotides read TGCGCCAGCAGCGACCCCAGGGGAGTTGAGGAGGAGCAGTTCTTC. Its protein is CASSDPRGVEEEQFF. Full variable domain (rest looked up from reference TRBV5-1 and TRBJ2-1): KAGVTQTPRYLIKTRGQQVTLSCSPISGHRSVSWYQQTPGQGLQFLFEYFSETQRNKGNFPGRFSGRQFSNSRSEMNVSTLELGDSALYLCASSDPRGVEEEQFFGPGTRLTVL.

This clone was counted only a few times. DNA for the CDR3: TGTGCCAGCAGACCTATCCGGGATCGGGAGCGTTACCTTAGCTACACCTTC. Protein sequence: CASRPIRDRERYLSYTF. This chain links TRBV7-2 with TRBJ1-2, with D uncertain. Per germline, CDR1 SGHTA and CDR2 FQGNSA. V lost 6 bases to trimming and J lost 9 bases, with 29 bases between them. This CDR3 spans 17 amino acids. Together with reference TRBV7-2 and TRBJ1-2, the CDR3 gives the full variable domain: GAGVSQSPSNKVTEKGKDVELRCDPISGHTALYWYRQSLGQGLEFLIYFQGNSAPDKSGLPSDRFSAERTGGSVSTLTIQRTQQEDSAVYLCASRPIRDRERYLSYTFGSGTRLTVV.

V and J are TRBV6-5 and TRBJ1-5; D might be TRBD1 (6 bases). The V and J ends lost 1 base and 5 bases respectively, with 9 bases between them. CDR1 is MNHEY, CDR2 SVGAGI, per germline. The CDR3 extends over 14 amino acids. The CDR3 spells CASSYLQGHQPQHF. DNA of the CDR3: TGTGCCAGCAGTTACTTACAGGGTCATCAGCCCCAGCATTTT.

The rearrangement links TRBV3-1 (or the pseudogene TRBV3-2) to TRBJ2-2; 13 bases match TRBD2. Germline lookup yields CDR1 LGHDT and CDR2 YNNKEL (reference sequence). This CDR3 has 16 residues. Trimming took 4 bases from V and 6 from J; bases not matched to a gene: 5. DNA of the CDR3: TGTGCCAGCAGCCCCTGGACTAGCGGGGGAGCCGGGGAGCTGTTTTTT. Amino acid sequence: CASSPWTSGGAGELFF.

The chain's CDR3 is CASSPGGADSNEQFF. The CDR3 DNA reads TGTGCCAGCAGTCCCGGGGGGGCCGATTCCAATGAGCAGTTCTTC. The chain couples TRBV28 to TRBJ2-1, with TRBD2 matching 8 bases. Per germline, CDR1 MDHEN and CDR2 SYDVKM. V shed 5 bases, J shed 6 bases, and the junction held 9 bases outside the gene matches. There are 15 residues in the CDR3. The full variable domain, its missing parts supplied by reference TRBV28 and TRBJ2-1, is DVKVTQSSRYLVKRTGEKVFLECVQDMDHENMFWYRQDPGLGLRLIYFSYDVKMKEKGDIPEGYSVSREKKERFSLILESASTNQTSMYLCASSPGGADSNEQFFGPGTRLTVL.

The genes are TRBV5-4 and TRBJ2-3; TRBD2 matches at 11 bases. CDR1 is SGHNT, CDR2 YYREEE, per germline (reference sequence). This CDR3 contains 19 residues. The trim removed 4 bases at V and 3 bases at J, leaving 16 bases unmatched. CDR3 region: CASSPEWISGGAKTDTQYF. CDR3 nucleotides: TGTGCCAGCAGCCCGGAGTGGATTAGCGGGGGGGCGAAAACAGATACGCAGTATTTT.

The chain recombines TRBV28 with TRBJ2-1; possible D gene TRBD1, 7 bases. The length of the CDR3 is 16 residues. Per germline, CDR1 MDHEN and CDR2 SYDVKM. Trimming removed 5 bases at V and 6 bases at J, with 20 bases between. CDR3 DNA sequence: TGTGCCAGCAGTCCCGCGCGGGACAGCTGGACCAATGAGCAGTTCTTC. Translating gives CASSPARDSWTNEQFF.